The 10 T cell receptor beta chains below all came from one sample that was sequenced in a study of patients and donors after allogeneic stem cell transplantation. Via MiXCR, TCRdb re-called the RT-PCR reads, giving one row per CDR3 protein. This sample has roughly 230,000 distinct CDR3 sequences, with roughly 13% found just once. Source material: blood, either unsorted or a sorted T cell fraction (not recorded which). These receptors all stem from a human donor who was either an allogeneic HSCT recipient or a stem cell or donor lymphocyte infusion donor (not recorded which). It is not recorded whose cells these are; they may come from a transplant donor.

This clonotype was picked up a small number of times. The chain uses TRBV23-1 and TRBJ1-1; possible D gene TRBD1, 5 bases. TRBV23-1 is treated as an ORF (open reading frame) with a function not yet certain. This CDR3 region has 15 residues. Deletions cut 4 bases from V and 2 bases from J, with 14 bases between. The DNA for the CDR3 is TGCGCCAGCAGTCTTCGGACACGGGATAACACTGAAGCTTTCTTT. This translates into CASSLRTRDNTEAFF.

The gene calls are TRBV11-2 and TRBJ2-4; D unclear. CDR1 and CDR2 from the germline V gene are SGHAT and FQNNGV. With 3 bases removed from V and 1 base from J, the gap between germline ends came to 22 bases. The CDR3 contains 19 residues. CDR3 sequence (DNA): TGTGCCAGCAGCTTGCGCCGTCGTCTAGGCGAACGGGCCAAAAACATTCAGTACTTC. Translated: CASSLRRRLGERAKNIQYF.

V usage is TRBV6-2 or TRBV6-3 and J usage is TRBJ2-5; D is ambiguous. Between the trimmed V and J ends, which lost 0 bases and 4 bases, there was a span of 3 bases. Germline lookup yields CDR1 MNHEY and CDR2 SVGEGT. The CDR3 length is 12 residues. The DNA for the CDR3 is TGTGCCAGCAGTTACTCGACAGAGACCCAGTACTTC. It codes for CASSYSTETQYF.

This clonotype was seen repeatedly, ten times or more. This chain links TRBV20-1 with TRBJ1-1, with TRBD1 as a possible D gene (5 bases). The CDR3 covers 14 residues. CDR1 and CDR2 from the germline V gene are DFQATT and SNEGSKA (reference sequence). The CDR3 here is CRPGGGTMNTEAFF. The CDR3 DNA sequence: TGCAGGCCGGGTGGGGGAACGATGAACACTGAAGCTTTCTTT.

This clonotype was counted many times. V is TRBV6-1 and J is TRBJ2-1, with 10 bases identical to TRBD2. Trimming removed 6 bases from V and 8 bases from J; junction bases left unmatched: 16. The CDR3 totals 17 residues. Germline loops: CDR1 MNHNS, CDR2 SASEGT. CDR3 in DNA: TGTGCCAGCAGCCGCGGAGGGGTAGCGGGGGGATCCCATGAGCAGTTCTTC. Its translation: CASSRGGVAGGSHEQFF.

At least ten counts were recorded for this clonotype. V and J are TRBV18 and TRBJ2-7; D might be TRBD1 (6 bases). The CDR3 is 14 residues long. Trimming removed 0 bases from V and 3 bases from J, with 9 bases in between. Germline V CDR1 and CDR2: KGHSH, LQKENI. The CDR3: CASSPPGTFYEQYF. The CDR3 DNA sequence: TGTGCCAGCTCACCACCGGGGACATTCTACGAGCAGTACTTC.

This clonotype occurred a few times. V gene TRBV9 combines with J gene TRBJ2-1; maybe TRBD2 (6 bases). The V end was cut by 1 base, the J end by 7 bases, with 21 bases between. The CDR3 totals 17 residues. CDR1 is SGDLS, CDR2 YYNGEE, per germline. The CDR3 is CASSVRSRSGRPNEQFF. The CDR3 coding sequence is TGTGCCAGCAGCGTAAGAAGCCGGAGCGGGCGACCGAATGAGCAGTTCTTC.

This clonotype was detected a few times. The chain uses TRBV11-2 and TRBJ1-1, with TRBD1 as a possible D gene (5 bases). The CDR3 covers 14 residues. The V end lost 5 bases, the J end lost 1 base, and 11 bases lay between the germline ends. CDR1 and CDR2 (germline): SGHAT, FQNNGV. Here the CDR3 DNA reads TGTGCCAGCAGCCGGGACCGAGCGAACACTGAAGCTTTCTTT. The encoded protein is CASSRDRANTEAFF.

In its sample, this clonotype was seen a few times. This chain uses TRBV4-1 with TRBJ2-7; D might be TRBD1 (5 bases). Germline CDR1 is MGHRA and CDR2 is YSYEKL. This CDR3 spans 16 amino acids. Deletions cut 4 bases from V and 0 bases from J, with 16 bases between. CDR3 DNA: TGCGCCAGCAGCCGAGAGACAGATACGAACTCCTACGAGCAGTACTTC. Protein product: CASSRETDTNSYEQYF.

V and J are TRBV7-3 and TRBJ2-5; 7 bases are a match to TRBD2. After removal of 5 bases from V and 4 bases from J, the junction contained 7 bases not matched to a gene. This CDR3 spans 14 amino acids. Per the germline V gene, CDR1 is SGHTA and CDR2 is FQGTGA. The CDR3 DNA reads as TGTGCCAGCAGCCCCCGCGGGAGTGCAGAGACCCAGTACTTC. Its protein is CASSPRGSAETQYF.